These 9 T cell receptor beta chains were sequenced from one sample in a study of response to subunit inactivated influenza vaccine. TCRdb reprocessed the RT-PCR reads via MiXCR and lists one record per CDR3 protein. The sample records approximately 160,000 distinct CDR3 sequences, around a tenth being singletons. Here the sequenced sample was CD8+ T cells sorted from PBMCs, taken approximately 25 months after vaccination. These receptors were taken from a man in his fifties or sixties who received an inactivated influenza vaccine.

This clonotype has just a few counts. The J gene is TRBJ1-5, the V gene TRBV4-1; D remains ambiguous. V gave up 1 base and J gave up 9 bases, with 13 bases separating them. This CDR3 is 14 amino acids long. The germline gives CDR1 MGHRA, CDR2 YSYEKL. The CDR3 DNA is TGCGCCAGCAGCCAAGGGGGAGAGGTTCGGCCCCAGCATTTT. Its protein is CASSQGGEVRPQHF.

This rearrangement joins TRBV12-3 or TRBV12-4 to TRBJ1-3; TRBD1 aligns across 9 bases. The trim removed 3 bases at V and 4 bases at J, leaving 10 bases unmatched. This CDR3 contains 17 residues. CDR3 DNA sequence: TGTGCCAGCAGTTTCATCCCGGGACAGGGAGCCGGAAACACCATATATTTT. Encoded protein: CASSFIPGQGAGNTIYF.

This clonotype showed up many times. The chain couples TRBV6-2 or TRBV6-3 to TRBJ2-7; 7 bases match TRBD2. This CDR3 has 16 residues. CDR1 and CDR2 from the germline V gene are MNHEY and SVGEGT. After removal of 0 bases from V and 6 bases from J, the junction contained 11 bases not matched to a gene. The CDR3 reads CASSYSGTPGGGEQYF. The CDR3 DNA is TGTGCCAGCAGTTACTCTGGGACCCCGGGAGGTGGCGAGCAGTACTTC.

This clonotype was found a few times. The gene calls are TRBV29-1 and TRBJ1-2; D gene ambiguous. V was clipped by 2 bases and J by 3 bases, with 7 bases between them. The germline CDR1 and CDR2 sequences are SQVTM and ANQGSEA. The CDR3 contains 12 residues. The DNA of the CDR3 is TGCAGCGTTGAAACAAGCCACTATGGCTACACCTTC. It translates to CSVETSHYGYTF.

This clonotype is deemed medium-sized (0.01 to 0.1%). This chain uses TRBV6-5 with TRBJ2-7; 9 positions match TRBD1. V gave up 2 bases and J gave up 10 bases; unmatched junction bases: 6. The CDR3 covers 13 residues. Germline loops: CDR1 MNHEY, CDR2 SVGAGI. The chain's CDR3 is CASSYTGTGYQYF. The CDR3 DNA is TGTGCCAGCAGTTACACCGGGACAGGGTATCAGTACTTC.

This clonotype was detected ten times or more. V gene TRBV28 combines with J gene TRBJ2-1; weak D call: TRBD2 (6 bases). CDR3 length: 15 amino acids. With 1 base removed from V and 5 bases from J, the gap between germline ends came to 12 bases. Germline CDR1 is MDHEN and CDR2 is SYDVKM. The chain's CDR3 is CASSLLGGGDNEQFF. CDR3 bases: TGTGCCAGCAGTTTATTGGGCGGAGGGGACAATGAGCAGTTCTTC.

V gene TRBV7-9 combines with J gene TRBJ2-3; either TRBD1 or TRBD2 may fit D (6 bases each). The germline V and J ends were trimmed by 5 bases and 0 bases, with 12 bases remaining between them. The CDR3 extends over 15 amino acids. Germline assignment: CDR1 SEHNR and CDR2 FQNEAQ (reference sequence). The CDR3 spells CASSPRGDSTDTQYF. The CDR3, as DNA: TGTGCCAGCAGCCCGAGGGGGGATAGCACAGATACGCAGTATTTT.

This clonotype was observed many times. The chain couples TRBV10-3 to TRBJ2-7; D not certain. The germline V and J ends were trimmed by 3 bases and 3 bases, with 15 bases remaining between them. Germline V gene lookup returns CDR1 ENHRY and CDR2 SYGVKD. The CDR3 is 15 residues long. The CDR3 region is CAISDKGPKFYEQYF. CDR3 nucleotides: TGTGCCATCAGTGACAAAGGCCCAAAATTCTACGAGCAGTACTTC.

The V call is TRBV4-1, the J call TRBJ1-1, with D maybe TRBD1 (5 bases). Germline V gene lookup returns CDR1 MGHRA and CDR2 YSYEKL. The CDR3 has 14 residues. With 4 bases removed from V and 2 bases from J, the gap between germline ends came to 11 bases. The CDR3: CASSPRGANTEAFF. CDR3 bases: TGCGCCAGCAGCCCCCGAGGGGCTAACACTGAAGCTTTCTTT.